The 11 T cell receptor beta chains below come from one sample, sequenced in a study of blood T cell repertoires in COVID-19. TCRdb keeps only in-frame clones here, not all; method: immunoSEQ multiplex PCR. The repertoire includes around 68,000 clones, around 86% of them detected once, and 6% to 7% sits in the top ten. Input material: peripheral blood. These receptors all stem from a middle-aged man with active COVID-19.

This chain joins TRBV27 and TRBJ1-4; weak D call: TRBD1 (5 bases). Deletions cut 5 bases from V and 3 bases from J, with 10 bases between. Per the germline V gene, CDR1 is MNHEY and CDR2 is SMNVEV (reference sequence). The CDR3 totals 14 residues. The CDR3 reads CASSPTVANEKLFF. CDR3 coding DNA: TGTGCCAGCAGTCCGACAGTTGCTAATGAAAAACTGTTTTTT.

This chain joins TRBV18 and TRBJ1-4, with 9 bases aligning to TRBD1. V was pared by 8 bases and J by 4 bases, with 5 bases of the junction left unmatched. This CDR3 is built from 14 residues. From germline, CDR1 is KGHSH and CDR2 LQKENI. Here the CDR3 reads CASKPGQGNEKLFF. DNA of the CDR3: TGTGCCAGCAAACCGGGACAGGGTAATGAAAAACTGTTTTTT.

The sample holds one count of this clone. This chain links TRBV27 with TRBJ1-5; TRBD1 matches at 7 bases. This CDR3 comprises 14 residues. Trimming at V came to 0 bases and at J to 7 bases, leaving 3 bases not matched to a gene. Looked up from germline, CDR1 is MNHEY and CDR2 is SMNVEV (reference sequence). The CDR3 protein is CASSLSGGGQPQHF. CDR3 bases: TGTGCCAGCAGTTTATCAGGGGGCGGCCAGCCCCAGCATTTT.

This clone appeared a single time. The chain combines TRBV24-1 with TRBJ1-5; tentative D call: TRBD1 (6 bases). The V end lost 2 bases, the J end lost 6 bases, and 10 bases lay between the germline ends. CDR1 and CDR2 (germline): KGHDR, SFDVKD. CDR3 length equals 14 residues. The CDR3 DNA follows: TGTGCCACCAGTGATTCAGGGGCCGGTCAGCCCCAGCATTTT. Amino acids: CATSDSGAGQPQHF.

J is TRBJ1-2 and V is TRBV21-1. TRBV21-1 is designated a pseudogene. This CDR3 region has 10 residues. Here the CDR3 reads CASLPYGYTF. CDR3 bases: TGTGCCAGCCTACCCTATGGCTACACCTTC.

The genes are TRBV9 and TRBJ2-3; 10 nucleotides align to TRBD2. Germline V gene lookup returns CDR1 SGDLS and CDR2 YYNGEE. The CDR3 loop spans 16 amino acids. Losses at the gene ends were 0 bases for V and 4 bases for J; bases not matched to a gene: 5. DNA for the CDR3: TGTGCCAGCAGCGTAGATAGCGGGAGGCGGGCAGATACGCAGTATTTT. Its translation is CASSVDSGRRADTQYF.

This clone was found a few times. V usage is TRBV7-2 and J usage is TRBJ2-1; TRBD2 matches 11 bases. The CDR3 has 15 amino acids. Unmatched junction bases numbered 7, after V lost 6 bases and J lost 6 bases. CDR1 is SGHTA, CDR2 FQGNSA, per germline. CDR3 sequence: CASRDFSGRANEQFF. DNA for the CDR3: TGTGCCAGCAGGGACTTTAGCGGGAGGGCCAATGAGCAGTTCTTC.

The CDR3 nucleotides are TGTGCCAGCAGCCGAAGCCTAACAGGGGCCGGGACAGATACGCAGTATTTT. It encodes CASSRSLTGAGTDTQYF. The genes are TRBV6-2 or TRBV6-3 and TRBJ2-3, with 7 bases matching TRBD1. The germline gives CDR1 MNHEY, CDR2 SVGEGT. Trimming removed 6 bases from V and 3 bases from J; junction bases left unmatched: 15. This CDR3 contains 17 residues.

On this clone itself: Other DNA sequences in the same sample also yield this CDR3. The chain combines TRBV13 with TRBJ2-7; 12 bases match TRBD2. CDR1 is PRHDT and CDR2 is FYEKMQ in the germline V gene (reference sequence). V trimming: 5 bases; J trimming: 5 bases; junction bases outside the gene matches: 10. CDR3 length: 16 amino acids. For the CDR3, the DNA is TGTGCCAGCAGCCAATCCCCGACTAGCGGGGGTCACGAGCAGTACTTC. This sequence encodes CASSQSPTSGGHEQYF. The full variable domain, its missing parts supplied by reference TRBV13 and TRBJ2-7, is AAGVIQSPRHLIKEKRETATLKCYPIPRHDTVYWYQQGPGQDPQFLISFYEKMQSDKGSIPDRFSAQQFSDYHSELNMSSLELGDSALYFCASSQSPTSGGHEQYFGPGTRLTVT.

This sequence joins TRBV29-1 and TRBJ2-7; the match to TRBD1 covers 7 bases. The CDR3 length is 14 residues. Germline assignment: CDR1 SQVTM and CDR2 ANQGSEA. After removal of 1 base from V and 4 bases from J, the junction contained 7 bases not matched to a gene. The CDR3 here is CSVEVGQGVYEQYF. As DNA, the CDR3 is TGCAGCGTTGAAGTTGGGCAGGGGGTGTACGAGCAGTACTTC.

The chain is built from TRBV27 and TRBJ2-1; 8 nucleotides match TRBD1. Looked up from germline, CDR1 is MNHEY and CDR2 is SMNVEV (reference sequence). The CDR3 runs 14 residues. The V and J ends lost 6 bases and 5 bases, in that order; junction bases with no gene match: 6. In DNA form, the CDR3 reads TGTGCCAGCAGCGACAGGGGCCAGGACAATGAGCAGTTCTTC. Protein: CASSDRGQDNEQFF.